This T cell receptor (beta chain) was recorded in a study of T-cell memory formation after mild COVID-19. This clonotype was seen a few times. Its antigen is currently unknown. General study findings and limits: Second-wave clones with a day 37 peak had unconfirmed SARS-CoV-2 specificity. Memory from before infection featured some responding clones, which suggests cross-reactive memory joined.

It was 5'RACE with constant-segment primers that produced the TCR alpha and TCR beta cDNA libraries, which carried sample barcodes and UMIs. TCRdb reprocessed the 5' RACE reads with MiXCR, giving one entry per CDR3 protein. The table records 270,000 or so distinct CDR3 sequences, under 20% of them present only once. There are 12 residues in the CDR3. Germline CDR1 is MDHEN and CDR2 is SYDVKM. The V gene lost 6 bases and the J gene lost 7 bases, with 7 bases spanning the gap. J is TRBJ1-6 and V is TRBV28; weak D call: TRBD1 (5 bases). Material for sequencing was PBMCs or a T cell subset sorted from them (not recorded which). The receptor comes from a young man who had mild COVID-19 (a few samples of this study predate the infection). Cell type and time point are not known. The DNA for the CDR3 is TGTGCCAGCAGGGACATAAATTCACCCCTCCACTTT. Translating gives CASRDINSPLHF.